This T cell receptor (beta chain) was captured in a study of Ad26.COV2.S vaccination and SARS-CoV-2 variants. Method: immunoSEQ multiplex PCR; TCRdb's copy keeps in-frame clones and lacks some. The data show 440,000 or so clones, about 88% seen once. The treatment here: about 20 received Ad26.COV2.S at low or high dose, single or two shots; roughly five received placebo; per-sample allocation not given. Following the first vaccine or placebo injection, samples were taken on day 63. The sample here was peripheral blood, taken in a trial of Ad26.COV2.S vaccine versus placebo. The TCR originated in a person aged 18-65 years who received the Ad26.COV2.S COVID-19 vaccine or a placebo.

CDR3 sequence (DNA): TGTGCCAGCAGTGACTCGGGACTAGCGGACACAGATACGCAGTATTTT. Encoded protein: CASSDSGLADTDTQYF. V and J are TRBV6-4 and TRBJ2-3; TRBD2 agrees at 11 bases. This CDR3 region has 16 residues. The V and J ends lost 0 bases and 2 bases, in that order; junction bases with no gene match: 1. Germline V gene sequence: CDR1 MRHNA, CDR2 SNTAGT.